The entry below gives a single T cell receptor (beta chain) sequence along with its context. Its antigen target is currently unknown. Within one base of it there is no much larger clone, and no base qualities were kept. Participants in the prospective study were aged roughly 18 to 95 years, lived in 20 to 25 United States geographic areas, and enrolled through a virtual design. In the prospective study, cohorts were assigned on the basis of participant-reported clinical history obtained from a screening survey and a study questionnaire. For ImmuneRACE Cohort 3, a participant was defined as recovered based on two consecutive negative NP/OP PCR tests, clearance by a healthcare professional, or resolution of symptoms. In the prospective study, whole blood, serum and a nasopharyngeal or oropharyngeal swab were collected from each participant by mobile phlebotomists. Prospective study participants could optionally give additional blood draws and questionnaires over an approximately two-month period. Prospective study blood samples were shipped either frozen or at room temperature before DNA extraction.

This entry belongs to a study of blood T cell repertoires in COVID-19 (dated by TCRdb to 2020 to 2022). With regard to the full study: Samples covering the acute and convalescent phases of COVID-19 were provided by collaborators in the United States, Italy and Spain. The material from the prospective study consisted of cDNA or gDNA derived from T cells, B-cell-depleted T cells, or PBMCs. The dataset comprised deeply sampled blood TCRbeta repertoires from subjects exposed to, actively infected with, or recovered from COVID-19. A freely available public database, intended as a resource for researchers studying the immune response to SARS-CoV-2, is where the repertoires were released. Samples came from the ongoing ImmuneRACE study (first 160 participants) plus 1,254 subjects from 6 global collaborators. Sample metadata almost always included a de-identified subject ID, COVID-19 status, age in years and sex. Where available, HLA class I and class II types were taken from metadata supplied by the sample provider and were not determined by assay-based typing. The paper as a whole reports these results and caveats: The quantity of clinical and demographic metadata differed by source and by participant and was supplied without curation.

TCRbeta CDR3 regions were amplified from genomic DNA by means of the immunoSEQ Assay, a bias-controlled multiplex PCR. The authors' pipeline ran thus. The number of nucleated cells in each sample was estimated from the amplification of reference gene primers within the assay. Sequence reads were collapsed and filtered to measure the absolute abundance of every unique TCRbeta CDR3 rearrangement. Productive Simpson clonality was computed per sample as the square root of Simpson's diversity index over productive rearrangements. The table comes from immuneACCESS by way of TCRdb, which keeps in-frame sequences with V and J called. Part of the clones is missing from these tables; in studies checked, under half for an unresolved V gene and the rest for unknown reasons. The V and J calls and the clone size are those of that table, but D and trimming were determined from the DNA. The sample table records 200,000 to 250,000 clones; roughly four fifths of these occur just once. Around 8.8% of the sample comes from the top ten.

The sequenced material came from PBMCs or T cells enriched from blood (not recorded which). The receptor was derived from a middle-aged man who had recovered from COVID-19.

CDR3 reads: CASSPSGADRYGQYF. The base sequence is TGTGCCAGCAGTCCTAGCGGGGCCGATAGATATGGGCAGTATTTT. The rearranged chain carries TRBV6-5 and TRBJ2-3; 9 nucleotides in the junction match TRBD2. The germline V gene sets CDR1 to MNHEY and CDR2 to SVGAGI. Trimming accounts for 5 bases at V and 11 bases at J, while the number of junction bases matched to no gene is 14. From its cysteine to its phenylalanine, the CDR3 spans 15 amino acids. The kept DNA is CDR3 alone, 45 bases in frame from the first base.